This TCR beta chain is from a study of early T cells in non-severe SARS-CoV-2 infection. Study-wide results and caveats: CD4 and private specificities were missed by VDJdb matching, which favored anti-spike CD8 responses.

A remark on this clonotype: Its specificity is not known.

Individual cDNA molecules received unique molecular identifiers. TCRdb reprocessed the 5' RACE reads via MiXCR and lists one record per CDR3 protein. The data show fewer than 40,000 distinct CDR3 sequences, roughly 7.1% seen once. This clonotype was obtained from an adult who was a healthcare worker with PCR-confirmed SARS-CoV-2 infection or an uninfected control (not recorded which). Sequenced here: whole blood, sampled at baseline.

This chain's CDR3 is CSAPLAGNTDTQYF. The CDR3 nucleotides are TGCAGTGCGCCACTAGCGGGAAACACAGATACGCAGTATTTT. V usage is TRBV20-1 and J usage is TRBJ2-3; 10 positions agree with TRBD2. CDR1 and CDR2 (germline): DFQATT, SNEGSKA (reference sequence). With 6 bases clipped from V and 2 bases from J, the junction kept 5 bases outside the gene matches. The CDR3 loop spans 14 amino acids.